Listed below are T cell receptor beta chains from one sample, sequenced in a study of shared clonotypes between healthy human individuals. Some clones are missing from TCRdb's copy, which holds only in-frame ones; the method was immunoSEQ multiplex PCR. The data hold around 600,000 clones, with approximately 95% observed a single time. Sequenced input: naive CD8+ T cells sorted from blood. The receptors were gathered from a woman under 40 in good health. Each CDR3 is given with its conserved first and last residue. The D gene is left open where the match is weak. Clone size is not always given. Where it is, it says once, few, many or a class for expanded clones.

d_call	j_call	clone_size	v_call	cdr3_aa	cdr3_nt
-	TRBJ2-7	-	TRBV9	CASSVFSGHADEQYF	TGTGCCAGCAGCGTATTTTCGGGACACGCCGACGAGCAGTACTTC
TRBD1	TRBJ1-4	-	TRBV28	CASTPGQGPPNEKLFF	TGTGCCAGCACCCCGGGACAGGGGCCACCGAATGAAAAACTGTTTTTT
-	TRBJ2-3	-	TRBV11-2	CASSLVTFSESGTDTQYF	TGTGCCAGCAGCTTGGTGACTTTTTCGGAGTCGGGTACAGATACGCAGTATTTT
TRBD1	TRBJ2-7	-	TRBV27	CASSAGTGEGYEQYF	TGTGCCAGCAGTGCCGGGACAGGGGAAGGATACGAGCAGTACTTC
-	TRBJ2-6	-	TRBV19	CASSIPTRTGANVLTF	TGTGCCAGTAGTATTCCGACCAGAACTGGGGCCAACGTCCTGACTTTC
TRBD1	TRBJ1-2	-	TRBV5-4	CATPSIGQGNYGYTF	TGTGCCACCCCATCGATCGGACAGGGAAACTATGGCTACACCTTC
-	TRBJ2-1	-	TRBV28	CASNPIAVRDNEQFF	TGTGCCAGCAACCCCATAGCGGTACGGGACAATGAGCAGTTCTTC
-	TRBJ2-7	few	TRBV5-6	CASSLGGYEQYF	TGTGCCAGCAGCTTGGGGGGCTACGAGCAGTACTTC
-	TRBJ2-3	-	TRBV28	CASAEGLAVSTDTQYF	TGTGCCAGCGCGGAGGGGCTAGCTGTTAGCACAGATACGCAGTATTTT
-	TRBJ2-3	-	TRBV7-8	CASSLWIEQESTDTQYF	TGTGCCAGCAGCTTATGGATAGAACAGGAGAGCACAGATACGCAGTATTTT
-	TRBJ1-1	few	TRBV19	CASSINRVENTEAFF	TGTGCCAGTAGTATTAACAGGGTCGAGAACACTGAAGCTTTCTTT
TRBD2	TRBJ2-3	-	TRBV19	CASSSGSADTQYF	TGTGCCAGTAGTAGCGGGAGCGCAGATACGCAGTATTTT
-	TRBJ1-1	-	TRBV14	CASSPTGLGTEAFF	TGTGCCAGCAGCCCTACAGGGCTCGGGACTGAAGCTTTCTTT
-	TRBJ2-3	-	TRBV29-1	CSVEAGETDTQYF	TGCAGCGTTGAAGCGGGAGAGACAGATACGCAGTATTTT
-	TRBJ2-7	-	TRBV7-9	CASSITGIEQYF	TGTGCCAGCAGCATCACAGGGATCGAGCAGTACTTC
-	TRBJ1-2	-	TRBV18	CASSPPDSKFGYTF	TGTGCCAGCTCACCACCGGACAGCAAATTTGGCTACACCTTC
-	TRBJ2-3	-	TRBV4-1	CASSQVVADTQYF	TGCGCCAGCAGCCAAGTCGTGGCAGATACGCAGTATTTT
TRBD2	TRBJ2-7	-	TRBV4-1	CASSPVAGGWEQYF	TGCGCCAGCAGCCCAGTAGCGGGAGGTTGGGAGCAGTACTTC
-	TRBJ2-4	once	TRBV9	CASSAYRSAYKNIQYF	TGTGCCAGCAGCGCTTACAGGTCGGCCTACAAAAACATTCAGTACTTC
-	TRBJ2-1	-	TRBV6-1	CASSDRLNEQFF	TGTGCCAGCAGTGACAGGCTTAATGAGCAGTTCTTC
-	TRBJ2-7	once	TRBV5-8	CASSLVAIQRAGEQYF	TGTGCCAGCAGCTTGGTAGCGATACAGAGGGCCGGGGAGCAGTACTTC
-	TRBJ1-2	-	TRBV6-5	CASSYLLNYGYTF	TGTGCCAGCAGTTACCTCCTGAACTATGGCTACACCTTC
-	TRBJ1-1	-	TRBV19	CASSLGRDTEAFF	TGTGCCAGTAGTCTAGGTAGGGACACTGAAGCTTTCTTT